This TCR beta chain was recovered during a study of T-cell memory formation after mild COVID-19. Deletions cut 5 bases from V and 4 bases from J, with 18 bases between. The CDR3 covers 14 residues. Germline lookup yields CDR1 SQVTM and CDR2 ANQGSEA. One entry per CDR3 protein results from TCRdb running MiXCR on the 5' RACE reads. The table lists more than 110,000 distinct CDR3 sequences, 11% to 15% of them singletons. The clonotype comes from an adult woman who had mild COVID-19 (a few samples of this study predate the infection). Cell type and time point are not known. The sequencing sample was made of PBMCs or a T cell subset sorted from them (not recorded which). V gene TRBV29-1 combines with J gene TRBJ2-7, with D perhaps given as TRBD1 or TRBD2 (5 bases each). The CDR3 region has the DNA TGCAGCGTTATACCCCCGGGACGCGAGTACGAGCAGTACTTC. As protein: CSVIPPGREYEQYF.